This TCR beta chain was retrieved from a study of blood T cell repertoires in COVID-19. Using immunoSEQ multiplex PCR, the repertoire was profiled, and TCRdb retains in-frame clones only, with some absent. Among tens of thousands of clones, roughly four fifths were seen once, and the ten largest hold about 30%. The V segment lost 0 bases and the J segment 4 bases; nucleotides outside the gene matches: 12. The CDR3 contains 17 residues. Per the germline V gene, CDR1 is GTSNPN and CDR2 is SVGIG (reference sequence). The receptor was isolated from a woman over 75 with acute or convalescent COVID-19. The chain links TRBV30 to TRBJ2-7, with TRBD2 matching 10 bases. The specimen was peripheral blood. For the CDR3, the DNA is TGTGCCTGGAGTGTTGTAATCGCAGCGGGAGGGTCGTACGAGCAGTACTTC. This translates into CAWSVVIAAGGSYEQYF. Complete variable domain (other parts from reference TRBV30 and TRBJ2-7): SQTIHQWPATLVQPVGSPLSLECTVEGTSNPNLYWYRQAAGRGLQLLFYSVGIGQISSEVPQNLSASRPQDRQFILSSKKLLLSDSGFYLCAWSVVIAAGGSYEQYFGPGTRLTVT.